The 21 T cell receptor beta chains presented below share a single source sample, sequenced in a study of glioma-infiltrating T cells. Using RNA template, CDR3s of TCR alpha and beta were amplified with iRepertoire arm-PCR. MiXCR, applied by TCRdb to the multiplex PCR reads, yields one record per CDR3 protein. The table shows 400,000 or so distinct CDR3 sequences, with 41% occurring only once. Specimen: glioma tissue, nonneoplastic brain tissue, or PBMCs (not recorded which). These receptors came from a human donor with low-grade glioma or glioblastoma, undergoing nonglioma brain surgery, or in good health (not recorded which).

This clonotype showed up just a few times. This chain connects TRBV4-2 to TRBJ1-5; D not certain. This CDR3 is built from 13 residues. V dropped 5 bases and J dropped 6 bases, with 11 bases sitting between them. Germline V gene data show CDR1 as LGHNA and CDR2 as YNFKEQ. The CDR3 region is CASSFGVGQPQHF. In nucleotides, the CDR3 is TGTGCCAGCAGCTTCGGTGTTGGTCAGCCCCAGCATTTT.

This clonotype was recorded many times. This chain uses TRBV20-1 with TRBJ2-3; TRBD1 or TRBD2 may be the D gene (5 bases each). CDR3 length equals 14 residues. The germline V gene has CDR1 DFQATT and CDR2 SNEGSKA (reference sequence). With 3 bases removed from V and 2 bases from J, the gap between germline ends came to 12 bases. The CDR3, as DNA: TGCAGTGCTAGTCTGGGGCGGGTCACAGATACGCAGTATTTT. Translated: CSASLGRVTDTQYF.

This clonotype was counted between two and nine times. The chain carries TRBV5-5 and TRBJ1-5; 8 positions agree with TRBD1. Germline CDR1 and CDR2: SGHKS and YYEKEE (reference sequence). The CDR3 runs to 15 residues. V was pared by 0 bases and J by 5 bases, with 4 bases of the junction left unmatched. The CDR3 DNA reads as TGTGCCAGCAGCTTGGCGGCAGGGGGCTATCAGCCCCAGCATTTT. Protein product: CASSLAAGGYQPQHF.

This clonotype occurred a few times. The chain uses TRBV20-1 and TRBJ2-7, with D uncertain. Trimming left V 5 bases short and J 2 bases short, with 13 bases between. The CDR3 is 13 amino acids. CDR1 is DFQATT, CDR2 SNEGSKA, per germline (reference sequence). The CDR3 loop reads CSACALCPYEQYF. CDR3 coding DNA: TGCAGTGCTTGCGCTCTATGCCCCTACGAGCAGTACTTC.

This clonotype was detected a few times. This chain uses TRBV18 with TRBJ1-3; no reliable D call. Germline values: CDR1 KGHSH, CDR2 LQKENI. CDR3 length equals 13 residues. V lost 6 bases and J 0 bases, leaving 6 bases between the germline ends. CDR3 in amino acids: CASSGGSGNTIYF. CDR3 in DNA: TGTGCCAGCTCCGGCGGCTCTGGAAACACCATATATTTT.

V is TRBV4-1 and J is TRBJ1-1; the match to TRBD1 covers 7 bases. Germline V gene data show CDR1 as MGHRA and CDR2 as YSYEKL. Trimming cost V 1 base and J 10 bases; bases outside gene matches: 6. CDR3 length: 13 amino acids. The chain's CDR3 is CASSQATGRGAFF. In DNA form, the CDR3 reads TGCGCCAGCAGCCAAGCGACAGGGAGGGGAGCTTTCTTT.

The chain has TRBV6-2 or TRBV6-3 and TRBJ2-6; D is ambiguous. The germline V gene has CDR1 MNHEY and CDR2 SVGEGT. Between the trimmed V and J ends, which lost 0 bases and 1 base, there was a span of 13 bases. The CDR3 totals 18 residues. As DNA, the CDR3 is TGTGCCAGCAGTTACTCGATCTCGCGTTTGTCTGGGGCCAACGTCCTGACTTTC. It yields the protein CASSYSISRLSGANVLTF.

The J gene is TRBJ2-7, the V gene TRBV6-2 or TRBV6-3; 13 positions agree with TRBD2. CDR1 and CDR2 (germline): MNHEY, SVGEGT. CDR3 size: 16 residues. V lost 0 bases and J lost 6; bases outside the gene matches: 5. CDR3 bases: TGTGCCAGCAGTTACTCTGGACTAGCGGGAGAAACCGAGCAGTACTTC. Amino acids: CASSYSGLAGETEQYF.

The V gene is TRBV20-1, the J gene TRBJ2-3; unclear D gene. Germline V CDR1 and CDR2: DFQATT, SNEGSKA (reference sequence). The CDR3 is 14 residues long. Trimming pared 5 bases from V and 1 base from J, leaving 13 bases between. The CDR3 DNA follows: TGCAGTGCTCACAGTGATTTGGGCACAGATACGCAGTATTTT. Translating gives CSAHSDLGTDTQYF.

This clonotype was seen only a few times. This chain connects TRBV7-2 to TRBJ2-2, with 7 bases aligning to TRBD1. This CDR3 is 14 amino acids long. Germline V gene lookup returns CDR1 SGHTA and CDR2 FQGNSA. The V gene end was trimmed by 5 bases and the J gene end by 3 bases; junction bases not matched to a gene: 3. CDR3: CASSQDRYTGELFF. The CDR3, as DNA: TGTGCCAGCAGCCAGGACAGGTACACCGGGGAGCTGTTTTTT.

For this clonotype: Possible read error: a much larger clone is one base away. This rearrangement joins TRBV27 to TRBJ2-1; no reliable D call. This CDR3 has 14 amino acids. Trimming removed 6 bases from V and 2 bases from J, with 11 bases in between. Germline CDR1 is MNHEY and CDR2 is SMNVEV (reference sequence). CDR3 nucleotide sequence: TGTGCCAGCAGCACACGGCACACCTACAATGAGCAGTTCTTC. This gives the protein CASSTRHTYNEQFF.

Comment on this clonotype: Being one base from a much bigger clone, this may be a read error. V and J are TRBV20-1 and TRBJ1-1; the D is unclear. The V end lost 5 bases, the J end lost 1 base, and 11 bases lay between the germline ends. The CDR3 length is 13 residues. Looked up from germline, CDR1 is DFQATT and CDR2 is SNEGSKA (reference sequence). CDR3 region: CSALKGSNTEAFF. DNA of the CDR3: TGCAGTGCTCTCAAGGGCTCGAACACTGAAGCTTTCTTT.

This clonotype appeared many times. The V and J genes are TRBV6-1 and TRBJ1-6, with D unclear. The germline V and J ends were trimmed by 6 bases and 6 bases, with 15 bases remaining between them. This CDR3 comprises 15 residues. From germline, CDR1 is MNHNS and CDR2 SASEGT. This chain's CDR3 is CASRDAGVSNSPLHF. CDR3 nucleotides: TGTGCCAGCAGGGACGCCGGGGTCAGTAATTCACCCCTCCACTTT.

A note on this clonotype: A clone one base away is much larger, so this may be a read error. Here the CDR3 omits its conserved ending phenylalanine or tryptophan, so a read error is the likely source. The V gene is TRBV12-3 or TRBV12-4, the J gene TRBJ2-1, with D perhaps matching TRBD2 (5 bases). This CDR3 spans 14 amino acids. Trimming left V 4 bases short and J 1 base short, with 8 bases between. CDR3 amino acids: CASSYRGSYNEQFS. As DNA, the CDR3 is TGTGCCAGCAGTTACCGGGGATCCTACAATGAGCAGTTCTCC.

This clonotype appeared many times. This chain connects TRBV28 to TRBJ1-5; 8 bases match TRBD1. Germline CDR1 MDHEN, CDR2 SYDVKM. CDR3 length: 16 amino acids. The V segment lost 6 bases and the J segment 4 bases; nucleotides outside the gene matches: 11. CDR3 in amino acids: CASRLSGQGPNQPQHF. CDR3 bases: TGTGCCAGCAGATTGTCCGGACAGGGCCCGAATCAGCCCCAGCATTTT.

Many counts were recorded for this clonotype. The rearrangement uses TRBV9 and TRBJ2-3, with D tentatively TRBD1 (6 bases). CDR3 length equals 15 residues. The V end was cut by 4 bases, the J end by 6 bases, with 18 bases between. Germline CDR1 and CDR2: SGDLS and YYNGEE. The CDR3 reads CASSTLGHPGDTQYF. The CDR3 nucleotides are TGTGCCAGCAGCACTCTGGGACACCCCGGGGATACGCAGTATTTT.

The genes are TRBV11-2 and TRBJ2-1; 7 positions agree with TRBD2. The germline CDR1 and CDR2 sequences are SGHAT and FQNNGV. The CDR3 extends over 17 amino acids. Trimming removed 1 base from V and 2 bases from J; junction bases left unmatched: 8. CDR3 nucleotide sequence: TGTGCCAGCAGCTTAGCGTTCCCTAGCGGCCCCTACAATGAGCAGTTCTTC. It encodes CASSLAFPSGPYNEQFF.

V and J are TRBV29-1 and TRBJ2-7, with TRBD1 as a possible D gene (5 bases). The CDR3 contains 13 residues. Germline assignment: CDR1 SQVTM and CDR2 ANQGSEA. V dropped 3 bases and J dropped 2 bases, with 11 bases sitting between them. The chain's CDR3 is CSVDGLGPYEQYF. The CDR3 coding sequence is TGCAGCGTTGACGGATTGGGGCCCTACGAGCAGTACTTC.

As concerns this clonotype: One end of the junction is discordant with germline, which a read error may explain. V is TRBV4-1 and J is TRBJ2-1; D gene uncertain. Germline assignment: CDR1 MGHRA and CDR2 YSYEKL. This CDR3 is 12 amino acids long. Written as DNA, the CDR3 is TGCGCCAGCAGCCAAGTGCAGGATGAGCGGTTCTTC. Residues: CASSQVQDERFF.

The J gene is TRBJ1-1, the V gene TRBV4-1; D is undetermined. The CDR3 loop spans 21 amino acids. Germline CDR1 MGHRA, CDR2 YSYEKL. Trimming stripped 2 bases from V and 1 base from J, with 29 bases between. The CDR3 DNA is TGCGCCAGCAGCCAAATAGAAACCCTACGGAACCCCTTTCTTCCGAACACTGAAGCTTTCTTT. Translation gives CASSQIETLRNPFLPNTEAFF.

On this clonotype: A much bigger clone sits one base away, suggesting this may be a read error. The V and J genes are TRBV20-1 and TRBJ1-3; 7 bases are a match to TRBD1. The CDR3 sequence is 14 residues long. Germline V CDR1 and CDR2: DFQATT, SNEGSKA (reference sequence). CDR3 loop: CSASRPGGGSTIYF. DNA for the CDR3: TGCAGTGCTTCTCGGCCAGGGGGAGGAAGCACCATATATTTT.